The 10 T cell receptor beta chains below were found in one sample sequenced in a study of CD8 T cells in Susac syndrome. The RNA, roughly 0.45 to 1 ug, was put through reverse transcription using random hexamers. TCRdb passed the immunoSEQ multiplex PCR reads through MiXCR, listing each CDR3 protein once. The table lists 400,000 or so distinct CDR3 sequences, approximately 89% of them singletons. The source material was CD8+ T cells from PBMCs. These TCRs come from a human donor with multiple sclerosis.

J is TRBJ1-1 and V is TRBV27, with no clear D. CDR3 length: 13 residues. V lost 6 bases and J 5 bases, leaving 13 bases between the germline ends. The germline V gene encodes CDR1 MNHEY and CDR2 SMNVEV (reference sequence). The CDR3 bases are TGTGCCAGCAGCGTAGCCCCGGGGACTGAAGCTTTCTTT. This gives the protein CASSVAPGTEAFF.

The chain uses TRBV27 and TRBJ2-7; possible D gene TRBD1, 5 bases. The CDR3 totals 15 residues. Looked up from germline, CDR1 is MNHEY and CDR2 is SMNVEV (reference sequence). The ends were cut back, 2 bases at V and 4 bases at J, with 15 bases in the middle. As DNA, the CDR3 is TGTGCCAGCAGTTTAGTAGGGGAATTACCTTACGAGCAGTACTTC. It specifies CASSLVGELPYEQYF.

This clonotype was counted a few times. The genes are TRBV12-3 or TRBV12-4 and TRBJ2-7; D not resolved. This CDR3 spans 14 amino acids. V lost 3 bases and J lost 3, with 12 bases in between. CDR3 nucleotide sequence: TGTGCCAGCAGTTTGGAGAACAGCCTCTACGAGCAGTACTTC. Its protein is CASSLENSLYEQYF.

J is TRBJ2-3 and V is TRBV12-5; TRBD2 matches at 8 bases. The CDR3 covers 17 residues. With V trimmed by 3 bases and J by 2 bases, 10 bases remained unmatched. The V gene's germline CDR1 is LGHNT and CDR2 FRNRAP. In DNA, the CDR3 is TGTGCTAGTGGTTTACCACGGGAGGGTGGCCACACAGATACGCAGTATTTT. This sequence encodes CASGLPREGGHTDTQYF. The whole variable domain, remainder taken from reference TRBV12-5 and TRBJ2-3, is DARVTQTPRHKVTEMGQEVTMRCQPILGHNTVFWYRQTMMQGLELLAYFRNRAPLDDSGMPKDRFSAEMPDATLATLKIQPSEPRDSAVYFCASGLPREGGHTDTQYFGPGTRLTVL.

J is TRBJ2-7 and V is TRBV2; D is unclear. The V gene's germline CDR1 is SNHLY and CDR2 FYNNEI. The CDR3 contains 15 residues. Trimming removed 1 base from V and 6 bases from J, with 16 bases in between. CDR3 bases: TGTGCCAGCAGTGAAGGTCTACCCTCAGGTGGCGAGCAGTACTTC. Translation gives CASSEGLPSGGEQYF.

This chain connects TRBV5-1 to TRBJ1-1, with 8 bases matching TRBD1. The ends lost 1 base at V and 6 bases at J; junction bases unmatched: 2. The V gene's germline CDR1 is SGHRS and CDR2 YFSETQ. The CDR3 runs to 13 residues. CDR3 amino acids: CASSLLGQAEAFF. CDR3 in DNA: TGCGCCAGCAGCTTGCTGGGACAGGCTGAAGCTTTCTTT. Full variable domain (rest looked up from reference TRBV5-1 and TRBJ1-1): KAGVTQTPRYLIKTRGQQVTLSCSPISGHRSVSWYQQTPGQGLQFLFEYFSETQRNKGNFPGRFSGRQFSNSRSEMNVSTLELGDSALYLCASSLLGQAEAFFGQGTRLTVV.

Note on this clonotype: The junction departs from germline at one end; a sequencing error may be responsible. V gene TRBV28 combines with J gene TRBJ2-1; TRBD2 agrees at 13 bases. Germline V gene lookup returns CDR1 MDHEN and CDR2 SYDVKM. This CDR3 spans 16 amino acids. The CDR3 DNA sequence: TGTGCCACCAGTACTCCAGGACTAGCGGGAGTCAATGAGCAGTTCTTC. It yields the protein CATSTPGLAGVNEQFF. Based on the CDR3 plus reference TRBV28 and TRBJ2-1, the full variable domain is DVKVTQSSRYLVKRTGEKVFLECVQDMDHENMFWYRQDPGLGLRLIYFSYDVKMKEKGDIPEGYSVSREKKERFSLILESASTNQTSMYLCATSTPGLAGVNEQFFGPGTRLTVL.

V gene TRBV2 combines with J gene TRBJ2-1; possible D gene TRBD2, 5 bases. The V end lost 5 bases, the J end lost 8 bases, and 19 bases lay between the germline ends. The CDR3 runs to 15 residues. Germline V lookup: CDR1 SNHLY, CDR2 FYNNEI. For the CDR3, the DNA is TGTGCCAGCAGTTTCTCCGGGAATCCCGGCGATGAGCAGTTCTTC. It encodes CASSFSGNPGDEQFF.

The V and J genes are TRBV9 and TRBJ2-2; maybe TRBD1 (6 bases). The V end was cut by 3 bases, the J end by 4 bases, with 13 bases between. Germline CDR1 is SGDLS and CDR2 is YYNGEE. The CDR3 has 15 amino acids. Here the CDR3 reads CASSADRYLTGELFF. The CDR3 DNA sequence: TGTGCCAGCAGCGCCGACAGGTACCTCACCGGGGAGCTGTTTTTT.

This chain joins TRBV11-3 and TRBJ2-3; the D call may be TRBD1 or TRBD2 (6 bases each). V lost 1 base and J lost 4, with 15 bases in between. The length of the CDR3 is 16 residues. Per the germline V gene, CDR1 is SGHNT and CDR2 is YENEEA. The CDR3: CASSLGGAFAADTQYF. CDR3 bases: TGTGCCAGCAGCTTAGGGGGGGCCTTTGCGGCAGATACGCAGTATTTT.